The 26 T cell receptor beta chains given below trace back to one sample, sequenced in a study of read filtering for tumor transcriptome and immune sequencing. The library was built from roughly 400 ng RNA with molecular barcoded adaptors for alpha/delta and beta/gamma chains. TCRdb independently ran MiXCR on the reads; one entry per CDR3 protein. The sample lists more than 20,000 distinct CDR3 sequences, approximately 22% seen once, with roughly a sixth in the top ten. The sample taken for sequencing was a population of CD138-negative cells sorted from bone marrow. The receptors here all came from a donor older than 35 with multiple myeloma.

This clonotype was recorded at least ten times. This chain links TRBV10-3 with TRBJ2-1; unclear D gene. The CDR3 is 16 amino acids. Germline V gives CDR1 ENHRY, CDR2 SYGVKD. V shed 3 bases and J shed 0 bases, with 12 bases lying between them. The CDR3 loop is CAISDNPPSSYNEQFF. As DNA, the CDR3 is TGTGCCATCAGTGATAACCCACCGAGCTCCTACAATGAGCAGTTCTTC.

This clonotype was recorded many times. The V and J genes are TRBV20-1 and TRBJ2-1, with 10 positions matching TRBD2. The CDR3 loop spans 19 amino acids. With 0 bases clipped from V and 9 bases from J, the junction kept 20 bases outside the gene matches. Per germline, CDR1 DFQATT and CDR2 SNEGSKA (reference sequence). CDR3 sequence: CSARDLRASGSIRAGEQFF. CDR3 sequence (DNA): TGCAGTGCTAGAGATCTCAGGGCTAGCGGGAGCATTAGGGCGGGTGAGCAGTTCTTC.

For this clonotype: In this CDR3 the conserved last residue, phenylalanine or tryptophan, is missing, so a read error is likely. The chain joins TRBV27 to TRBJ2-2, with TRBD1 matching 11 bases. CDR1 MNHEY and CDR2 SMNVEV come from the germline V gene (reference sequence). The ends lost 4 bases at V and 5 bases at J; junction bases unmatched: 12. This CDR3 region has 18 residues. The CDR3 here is CASSSLTGTGGSTGELFL. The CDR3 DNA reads TGTGCCAGCAGTTCCCTGACCGGGACAGGGGGTAGTACCGGGGAGCTGTTTCTT.

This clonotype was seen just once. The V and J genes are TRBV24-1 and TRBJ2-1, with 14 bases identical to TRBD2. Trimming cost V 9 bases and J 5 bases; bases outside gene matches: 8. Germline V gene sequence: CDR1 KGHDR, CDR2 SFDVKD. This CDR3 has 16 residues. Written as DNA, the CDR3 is TGTGCCACCGGTGCAGGACTAGCGGGAGGACACAATGAGCAGTTCTTC. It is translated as CATGAGLAGGHNEQFF.

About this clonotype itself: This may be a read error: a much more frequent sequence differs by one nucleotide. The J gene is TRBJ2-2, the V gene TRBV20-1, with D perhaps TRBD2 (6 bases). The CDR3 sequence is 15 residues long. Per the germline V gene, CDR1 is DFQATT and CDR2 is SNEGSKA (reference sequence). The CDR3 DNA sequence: TGCAGTGCTAGAGTGAATAGCGGATTCACCAGGGAGCTGTTTTTT. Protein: CSARVNSGFTRELFF.

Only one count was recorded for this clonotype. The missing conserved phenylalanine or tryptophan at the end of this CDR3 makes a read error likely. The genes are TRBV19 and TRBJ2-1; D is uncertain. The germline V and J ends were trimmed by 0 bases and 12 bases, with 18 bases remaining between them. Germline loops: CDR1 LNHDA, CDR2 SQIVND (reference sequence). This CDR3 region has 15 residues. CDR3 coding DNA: TGTGCCAGTAGTATAGACGGCTCCCACACGCCGTGGCAGTTCCTC. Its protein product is CASSIDGSHTPWQFL.

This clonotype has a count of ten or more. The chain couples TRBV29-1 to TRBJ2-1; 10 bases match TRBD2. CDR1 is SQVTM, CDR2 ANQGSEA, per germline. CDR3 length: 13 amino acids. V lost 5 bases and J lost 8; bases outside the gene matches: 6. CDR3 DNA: TGCAGCGTTTCTAGCGGGAGTTGGGATGAGCAGTTCTTC. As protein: CSVSSGSWDEQFF.

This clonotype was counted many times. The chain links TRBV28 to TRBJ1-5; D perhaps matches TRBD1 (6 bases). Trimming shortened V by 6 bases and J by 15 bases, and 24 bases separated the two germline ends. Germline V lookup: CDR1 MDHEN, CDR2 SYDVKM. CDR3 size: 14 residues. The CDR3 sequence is CASSWRTQGPARHF. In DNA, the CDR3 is TGTGCCAGCAGCTGGAGGACGCAGGGGCCGGCGAGGCATTTT. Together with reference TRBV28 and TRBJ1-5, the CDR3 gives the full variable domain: DVKVTQSSRYLVKRTGEKVFLECVQDMDHENMFWYRQDPGLGLRLIYFSYDVKMKEKGDIPEGYSVSREKKERFSLILESASTNQTSMYLCASSWRTQGPARHFGDGTRLSIL.

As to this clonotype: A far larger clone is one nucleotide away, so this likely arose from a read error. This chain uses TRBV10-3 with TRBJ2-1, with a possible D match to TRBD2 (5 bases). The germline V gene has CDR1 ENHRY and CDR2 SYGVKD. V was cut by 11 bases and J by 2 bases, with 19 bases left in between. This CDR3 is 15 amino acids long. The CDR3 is CACSFGAVTYNEQFF. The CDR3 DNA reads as TGTGCCTGCAGTTTTGGAGCGGTTACCTACAATGAGCAGTTCTTC.

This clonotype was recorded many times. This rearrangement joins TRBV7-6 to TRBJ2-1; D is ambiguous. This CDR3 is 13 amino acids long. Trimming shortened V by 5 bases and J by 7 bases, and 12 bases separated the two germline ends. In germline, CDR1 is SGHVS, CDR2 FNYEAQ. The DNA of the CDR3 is TGTGCCAGCAGCCCCCCCCCCGGGAATGAGCAGTTCTTC. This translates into CASSPPPGNEQFF.

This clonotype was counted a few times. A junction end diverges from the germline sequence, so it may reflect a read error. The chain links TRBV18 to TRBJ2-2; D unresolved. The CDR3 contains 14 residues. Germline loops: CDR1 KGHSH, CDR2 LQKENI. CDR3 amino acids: CAGSPRSATGELFF. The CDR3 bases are TGTGCCGGCTCACCACGGTCAGCCACCGGGGAGCTGTTTTTT.

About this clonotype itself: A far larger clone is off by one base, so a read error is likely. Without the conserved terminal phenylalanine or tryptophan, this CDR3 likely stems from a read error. The CDR3 loop reads CASSDSGLRGNEQFL. Written as DNA, the CDR3 is TGTGCCAGCAGCGATAGCGGATTAAGGGGCAATGAGCAGTTCCTC. The chain couples TRBV7-2 to TRBJ2-1; D might be TRBD2 (6 bases). Trimming stripped 5 bases from V and 6 bases from J, with 17 bases between. The CDR3 contains 15 residues. Per germline, CDR1 SGHTA and CDR2 FQGNSA.

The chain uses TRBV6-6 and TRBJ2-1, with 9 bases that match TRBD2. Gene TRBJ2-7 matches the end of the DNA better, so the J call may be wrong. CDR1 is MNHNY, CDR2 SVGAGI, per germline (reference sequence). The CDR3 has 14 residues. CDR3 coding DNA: TGTGCCAGCAGTTTTGGGACTAGCTGGAATGAGCAGTACTTC. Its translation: CASSFGTSWNEQYF.

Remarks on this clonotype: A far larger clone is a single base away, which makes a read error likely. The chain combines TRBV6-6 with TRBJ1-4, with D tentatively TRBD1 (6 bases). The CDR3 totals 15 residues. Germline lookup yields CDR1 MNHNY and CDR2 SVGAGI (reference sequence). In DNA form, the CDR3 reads TGTGCCAGCTCGGGGCTAGCGGGAGGGGGAGATACGCACTATTTT. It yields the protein CASSGLAGGGDTHYF.

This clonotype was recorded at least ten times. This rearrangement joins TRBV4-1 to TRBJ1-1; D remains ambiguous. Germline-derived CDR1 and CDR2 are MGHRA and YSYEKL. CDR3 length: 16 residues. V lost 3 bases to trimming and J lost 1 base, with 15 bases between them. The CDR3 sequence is CASSHRRSTRNTEAFF. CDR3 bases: TGCGCCAGCAGCCACCGACGATCGACGAGGAACACTGAAGCTTTCTTT.

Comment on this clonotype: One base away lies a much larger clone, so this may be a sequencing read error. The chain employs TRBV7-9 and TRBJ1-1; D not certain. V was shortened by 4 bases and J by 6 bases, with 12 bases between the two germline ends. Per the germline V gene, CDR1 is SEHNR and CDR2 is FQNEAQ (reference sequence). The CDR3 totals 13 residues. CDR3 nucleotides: TGTGCCAGCAGCTGCGGCGGCGCGCCTGAAGCTTTCTTT. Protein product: CASSCGGAPEAFF.

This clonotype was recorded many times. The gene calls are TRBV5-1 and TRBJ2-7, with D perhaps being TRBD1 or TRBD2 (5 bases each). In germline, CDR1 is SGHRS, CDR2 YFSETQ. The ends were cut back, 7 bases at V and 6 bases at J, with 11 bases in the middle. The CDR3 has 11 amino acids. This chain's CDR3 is CASRAGSEQYF. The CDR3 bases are TGCGCCAGCCGAGCAGGGAGCGAGCAGTACTTC.

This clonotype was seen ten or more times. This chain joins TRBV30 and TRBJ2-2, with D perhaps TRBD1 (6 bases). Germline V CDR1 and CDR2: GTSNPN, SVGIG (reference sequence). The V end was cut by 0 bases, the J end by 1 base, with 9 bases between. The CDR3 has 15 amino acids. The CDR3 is CAWSVRGMNTGELFF. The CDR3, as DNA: TGTGCCTGGAGTGTAAGGGGGATGAACACCGGGGAGCTGTTTTTT.

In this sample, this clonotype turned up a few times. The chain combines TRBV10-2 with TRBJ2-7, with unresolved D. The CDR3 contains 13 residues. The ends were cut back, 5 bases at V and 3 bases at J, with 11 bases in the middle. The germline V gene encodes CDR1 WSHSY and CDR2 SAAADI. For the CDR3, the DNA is TGCGCCAGCAGTATTGCCATCATCTACGAGCAGTACTTC. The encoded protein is CASSIAIIYEQYF.

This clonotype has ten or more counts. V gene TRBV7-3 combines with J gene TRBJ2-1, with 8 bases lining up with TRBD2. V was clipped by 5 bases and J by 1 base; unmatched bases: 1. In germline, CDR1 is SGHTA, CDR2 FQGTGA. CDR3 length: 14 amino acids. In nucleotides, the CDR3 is TGTGCCAGCAGCATAGCGGGATCCTACAATGAGCAGTTCTTC. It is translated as CASSIAGSYNEQFF.

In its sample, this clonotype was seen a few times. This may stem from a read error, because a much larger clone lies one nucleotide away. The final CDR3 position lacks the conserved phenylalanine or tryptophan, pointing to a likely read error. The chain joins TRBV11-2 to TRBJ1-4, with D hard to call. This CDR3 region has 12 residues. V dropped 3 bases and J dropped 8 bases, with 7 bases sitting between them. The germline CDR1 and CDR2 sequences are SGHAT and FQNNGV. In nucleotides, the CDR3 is TGTGCCAGCAGCTTTTCGGGGGAAAAACTGTTTTTA. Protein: CASSFSGEKLFL.

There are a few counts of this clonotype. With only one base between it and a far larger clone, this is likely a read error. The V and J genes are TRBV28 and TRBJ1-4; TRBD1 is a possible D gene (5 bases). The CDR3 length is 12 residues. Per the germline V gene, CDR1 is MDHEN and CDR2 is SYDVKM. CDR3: CASSFLGDTRYF. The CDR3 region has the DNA TGTGCCAGCAGTTTTTTGGGGGATACGCGGTATTTT.

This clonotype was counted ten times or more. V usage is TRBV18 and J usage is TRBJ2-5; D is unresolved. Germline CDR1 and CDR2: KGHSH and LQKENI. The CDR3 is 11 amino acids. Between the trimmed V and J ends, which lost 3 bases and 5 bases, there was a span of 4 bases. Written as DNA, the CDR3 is TGTGCCAGCTCACCGCAGGAGACCCAGTACTTC. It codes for CASSPQETQYF.

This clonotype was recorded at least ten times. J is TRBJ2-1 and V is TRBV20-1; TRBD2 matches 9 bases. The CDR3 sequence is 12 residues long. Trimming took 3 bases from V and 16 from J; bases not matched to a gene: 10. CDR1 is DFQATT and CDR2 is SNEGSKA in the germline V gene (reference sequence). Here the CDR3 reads CSARLGGRAPFF. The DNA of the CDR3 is TGCAGTGCTAGGTTGGGCGGGAGGGCCCCTTTCTTC.

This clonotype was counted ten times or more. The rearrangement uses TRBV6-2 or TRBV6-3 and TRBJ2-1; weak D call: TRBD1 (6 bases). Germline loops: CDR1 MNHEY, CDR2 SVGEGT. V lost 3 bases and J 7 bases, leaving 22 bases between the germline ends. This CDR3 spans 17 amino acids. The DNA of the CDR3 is TGTGCCAGCAGTTATCGGTCCCAAACGAAAAGGGGGAATGAGCAGTTCTTC. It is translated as CASSYRSQTKRGNEQFF.

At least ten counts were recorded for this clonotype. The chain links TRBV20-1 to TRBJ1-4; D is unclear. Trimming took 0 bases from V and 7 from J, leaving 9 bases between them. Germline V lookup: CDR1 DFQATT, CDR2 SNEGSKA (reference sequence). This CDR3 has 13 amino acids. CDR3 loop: CSARDGPGEKLFF. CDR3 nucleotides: TGCAGTGCTAGAGACGGGCCCGGTGAAAAACTGTTTTTT.